Below are 21 T cell receptor beta chains sequenced from a single sample in a study of T cells in women clearing cervical HPV infection. Assay: immunoSEQ multiplex PCR; the TCRdb copy retains only in-frame clones and omits some. This sample carries 28,000 or so clones, with 8.4% going to the ten biggest clones. Sequencing was done on a sample of blood buffy coat. These TCRs come from a woman aged 18 to 75 with a cervical HPV16 infection that either progressed to CIN3+ or cleared (not recorded which).

Turning to this clone: The CDR3 end lies 3 residues beyond the end of the read and is filled in from the germline J gene. The V call is TRBV12-5, the J call TRBJ1-4; no reliable D call. Deletions cut 3 bases from V and 8 bases from J, with 10 bases between. Germline-derived CDR1 and CDR2 are LGHNT and FRNRAP. The CDR3 has 13 amino acids. Here the CDR3 reads CASGFLGQEKLFF. The CDR3 bases that were read are TGTGCTAGTGGTTTTTTAGGGCAGGAAAAA. Full variable domain (rest looked up from reference TRBV12-5 and TRBJ1-4): DARVTQTPRHKVTEMGQEVTMRCQPILGHNTVFWYRQTMMQGLELLAYFRNRAPLDDSGMPKDRFSAEMPDATLATLKIQPSEPRDSAVYFCASGFLGQEKLFFGSGTQLSVL.

On this clone itself: The sequence runs out 3 residues before the end of the CDR3; the remainder is reconstructed from the germline J gene. The chain joins TRBV11-2 to TRBJ2-1; D remains ambiguous. The V gene lost 0 bases and the J gene lost 0 bases, with 6 bases spanning the gap. Looked up from germline, CDR1 is SGHAT and CDR2 is FQNNGV. This CDR3 has 15 amino acids. The CDR3 is CASSLEASSYNEQFF. The sequenced part of the CDR3 DNA is TGTGCCAGCAGCTTAGAGGCTAGCTCCTACAATGAG.

With respect to this clone: The read terminates 3 residues ahead of where the CDR3 ends, so the germline J gene completes it. This chain connects TRBV4-2 to TRBJ2-7, with D maybe TRBD1 (5 bases). Germline CDR1 and CDR2: LGHNA and YNFKEQ. V lost 1 base and J 1 base, leaving 8 bases between the germline ends. The CDR3 extends over 14 amino acids. The part of the CDR3 DNA that was read is TGTGCCAGCAGCCAAGTCCAGGGTTCCTACGAG. It specifies CASSQVQGSYE. The entire CDR3 sequence reads CASSQVQGSYEQYF.

Note on this clone: The read finishes 3 residues shy of the CDR3 end, and the germline J gene is used to complete it. The V call is TRBV5-6, the J call TRBJ2-2; TRBD2 might be the D (7 bases). This CDR3 contains 15 residues. Germline V lookup: CDR1 SGHDT, CDR2 YYEEEE. V was trimmed by 1 base and J by 4 bases, leaving 11 bases between them. The CDR3 DNA, read in part, is TGTGCCAGCAGCTTGTTGCGGGGGCCCACCGGGGAG. Translated: CASSLLRGPTGE. The CDR3 in its entirety is CASSLLRGPTGELFF.

CDR3 sequence: CSAKQGTHEQYF. The sequenced CDR3 bases are TGCAGTGCTAAACAGGGTACCCACGAG. V usage is TRBV20-1 and J usage is TRBJ2-7; perhaps TRBD1 as D (6 bases). The read falls 3 residues short of the CDR3 end, and the missing part is taken from the germline J gene. The CDR3 runs 12 residues. With 4 bases removed from V and 5 bases from J, the gap between germline ends came to 12 bases. The germline CDR1 and CDR2 sequences are DFQATT and SNEGSKA (reference sequence).

Remarks on this clone: The read stops 3 residues short of the end of the CDR3; the missing end is completed from the germline J gene. This chain uses TRBV5-4 with TRBJ2-2; 7 bases are shared with TRBD1. CDR1 and CDR2 from the germline V gene are SGHNT and YYREEE (reference sequence). The CDR3 has 14 amino acids. CDR3 sequence: CASSRDSNNSPLFF. The covered CDR3 bases are TGTGCCAGCAGCCGGGACAGTAATAATTCACCG.

About this clone itself: The CDR3 end is not reached by the read, which stops 3 residues before it; the germline J gene fills it in. The rearrangement joins TRBV6-2 or TRBV6-3 to TRBJ2-3; no reliable D call. The CDR3 contains 14 residues. Germline V gene sequence: CDR1 MNHEY, CDR2 SVGEGT. CDR3 DNA, as far as it was read: TGTGCCAGCAGTTACTCGAAGGGCGCTGAGACG. Protein product: CASSYSKGAET. The complete CDR3 sequence is CASSYSKGAETQYF.

The CDR3 is CASAPTWGELFF. The sequenced part of the CDR3 DNA is TGTGCCAGCGCTCCCACATGGGGGGAG. The rearrangement joins TRBV2 to TRBJ2-2; D call uncertain. From the germline J gene comes the end of the CDR3, since the read stops 3 residues before it. The CDR3 loop spans 12 amino acids. The germline CDR1 and CDR2 sequences are SNHLY and FYNNEI. Trimming left V 8 bases short and J 8 bases short, with 12 bases between.

Worth noting for this clone: The read falls 3 residues short of the CDR3 end, and the missing part is taken from the germline J gene. This chain connects TRBV2 to TRBJ1-6; 10 bases line up with TRBD1. Per the germline V gene, CDR1 is SNHLY and CDR2 is FYNNEI. The CDR3 runs to 16 residues. After removal of 5 bases from V and 10 bases from J, the junction contained 11 bases not matched to a gene. The sequenced CDR3 bases are TGTGCCAGCAGTCCCGGACAGGGGGTGTATTACTCACCC. Amino acid sequence: CASSPGQGVYYSP. From start to end, the CDR3 is CASSPGQGVYYSPLHF. The whole variable domain, remainder taken from reference TRBV2 and TRBJ1-6, is EPEVTQTPSHQVTQMGQEVILRCVPISNHLYFYWYRQILGQKVEFLVSFYNNEISEKSEIFDDQFSVERPDGSNFTLKIRSTKLEDSAMYFCASSPGQGVYYSPLHFGNGTRLTVT.

Comment on this clone: At one end the junction does not follow the germline gene, possibly because of a read error. The read ends 3 residues before the CDR3 terminus; that terminus is restored from the germline J gene. The chain links TRBV11-2 to TRBJ2-7; tentative D call: TRBD2 (5 bases). CDR1 is SGHAT, CDR2 FQNNGV, per germline. CDR3 size: 15 residues. The part of the CDR3 DNA that was read is TGTGCCAGCGGCTTAGGGCTAGCTGGCTCCTACGAG. Its protein is CASGLGLAGSYE. The whole CDR3 sequence reads CASGLGLAGSYEQYF.

Remarks on this clone: The CDR3 end is not reached by the read, which stops 3 residues before it; the germline J gene fills it in. The rearrangement uses TRBV19 and TRBJ2-3; D is perhaps TRBD1 (6 bases). V was shortened by 8 bases and J by 2 bases, with 17 bases between the two germline ends. The CDR3 sequence is 15 residues long. CDR1 is LNHDA, CDR2 SQIVND, per germline (reference sequence). CDR3 region: CASAQGQGNTDTQYF. Incomplete CDR3 DNA: TGTGCCAGTGCCCAGGGGCAGGGGAACACAGATACG.

Comments on this clone: The DNA ends 3 residues before the CDR3 does, and the rest of the CDR3 is filled in from the germline J gene. The chain links TRBV30 to TRBJ2-4; D perhaps matches TRBD1 (5 bases). Germline V lookup: CDR1 GTSNPN, CDR2 SVGIG (reference sequence). The CDR3 length is 14 residues. The DNA read from the CDR3 is TGTGCCTGGATTAGACAGCCAGATAACTATGGT. It specifies CAWIRQPDNYG. The full CDR3 sequence reads CAWIRQPDNYGQYF.

Concerning this clone: The CDR3 end falls 3 residues outside the read, so it is completed with the germline J gene. The V gene is TRBV6-4, the J gene TRBJ2-2, with 11 positions matching TRBD2. J gave up 2 bases and V 2 bases, and 1 base lay outside the gene matches. The CDR3 spans 16 residues. The germline V gene has CDR1 MRHNA and CDR2 SNTAGT. CDR3: CASSDGTSGNTGELFF. The DNA read from the CDR3 is TGTGCCAGCAGTGACGGGACTAGCGGAAACACCGGGGAG.

As concerns this clone: The read stops 3 residues short of the end of the CDR3; the missing end is completed from the germline J gene. The identical CDR3 is also encoded by other nucleotide sequences in the sample. The J gene is TRBJ2-1, the V gene TRBV5-1; 9 bases match TRBD2. The CDR3 loop spans 14 amino acids. CDR1 is SGHRS and CDR2 is YFSETQ in the germline V gene. The trim removed 4 bases at V and 7 bases at J, leaving 6 bases unmatched. CDR3 bases read: TGCGCCAGCAGCATGGGAACTAGCGGGAATGAG. Amino acid sequence: CASSMGTSGNE. The entire CDR3 reads CASSMGTSGNEQFF.

This chain's CDR3 is CASSLIREAFF. CDR3 DNA (partial): TGTGCCAGCAGCTTAATCAGGGAA. The chain is built from TRBV7-7 and TRBJ1-1; D gene unclear. The CDR3 end falls 3 residues outside the read, so it is completed with the germline J gene. The CDR3 has 11 residues. Germline V gene sequence: CDR1 SSHAT, CDR2 FNYEAQ (reference sequence). Based on the CDR3 plus reference TRBV7-7 and TRBJ1-1, the full variable domain is GAGVSQSPRYKVTKRGQDVTLRCDPISSHATLYWYQQALGQGPEFLTYFNYEAQPDKSGLPSDRFSAERPEGSISTLTIQRTEQRDSAMYRCASSLIREAFFGQGTRLTVV.

Regarding this clone: The sequence runs out 3 residues before the end of the CDR3; the remainder is reconstructed from the germline J gene. The rearrangement joins TRBV11-3 to TRBJ2-3; D gene uncertain. This CDR3 is built from 11 residues. Trimming removed 8 bases at V and 3 bases at J, with 6 bases between. Germline assignment: CDR1 SGHNT and CDR2 YENEEA. The CDR3 is CASGRTDTQYF. Incomplete CDR3 DNA: TGTGCCAGCGGTAGAACAGATACG.

Turning to this clone: The read gets to within 3 residues of the CDR3 end, and the germline J gene fills in the rest. The V call is TRBV30, the J call TRBJ2-3; tentatively, D is TRBD2 (6 bases). Germline V gene lookup returns CDR1 GTSNPN and CDR2 SVGIG (reference sequence). The CDR3 sequence is 14 residues long. The CDR3 sequence: CAWREGGGKETQYF. The covered CDR3 bases are TGTGCCTGGAGGGAGGGAGGCGGGAAAGAGACG.

Regarding this clone: The CDR3 end falls 3 residues outside the read, so it is completed with the germline J gene. The genes are TRBV10-1 and TRBJ1-2, with TRBD1 matching 10 bases. This CDR3 comprises 12 residues. The germline V gene has CDR1 WNHNN and CDR2 SYGVQD (reference sequence). V lost 9 bases and J lost 7; bases outside the gene matches: 5. The CDR3 is CARDRGQVGYTF. The sequenced part of the CDR3 DNA is TGCGCCAGAGACAGGGGGCAGGTTGGC.

A word on this clone: The CDR3 end lies 3 residues beyond the end of the read and is filled in from the germline J gene. The rearrangement links TRBV7-6 to TRBJ2-2; 7 bases are shared with TRBD1. Looked up from germline, CDR1 is SGHVS and CDR2 is FNYEAQ. This CDR3 has 18 amino acids. The DNA read from the CDR3 is TGTGCCAGCAGCTTAGTTCTGGGACAGAGCTCTGGGGCCAACGTG. As protein: CASSLVLGQSSGANV. The CDR3 in its entirety is CASSLVLGQSSGANVLFF.

Remarks on this clone: The CDR3 end is not reached by the read, which stops 3 residues before it; the germline J gene fills it in. This chain connects TRBV5-1 to TRBJ1-1; D might be TRBD1 (5 bases). V gave up 9 bases and J gave up 2 bases, with 17 bases separating them. The CDR3 has 14 residues. Germline V gene sequence: CDR1 SGHRS, CDR2 YFSETQ. The covered CDR3 bases are TGCGCCACCAAGGTAGGGGAACGAAACACTGAA. Translation: CATKVGERNTE. The entire CDR3 protein reads CATKVGERNTEAFF.

Details on this clone: The read halts 3 residues ahead of the CDR3 end, with the missing end drawn from the germline J gene. The rearrangement uses TRBV30 and TRBJ2-2, with 7 positions matching TRBD1. The length of the CDR3 is 14 residues. In germline, CDR1 is GTSNPN, CDR2 SVGIG (reference sequence). The CDR3 DNA, read in part, is TGTGCCTGTACCCCGGGACAGTCAAATGAAAAG. It translates to CACTPGQSNEK. The CDR3 reads in full as CACTPGQSNEKLFF.